This T cell receptor (beta chain) was recovered during a study of shared clonotypes between healthy human individuals. The wider study: The study enrolled two women and a few men aged 18 to 49.

V shed 4 bases and J shed 0 bases, with 9 bases lying between them. The CDR3 is made up of 14 amino acids. CDR1 and CDR2 from the germline V gene are SGHAT and FQDESV (reference sequence). Study outcomes and limitations: Enrolling few donors narrowed the genetic and exposure-history diversity that was represented. Against clonotypes common to all four donors, non-shared ones had lower generation probabilities.

A remark on this clone: Its target is unknown.

Several immunoSEQ plates received, in even portions, the genomic DNA of each subset. Assay: immunoSEQ multiplex PCR; the TCRdb copy retains only in-frame clones and omits some. The sample lists some 680,000 clones, roughly 72% occurring once. This chain uses TRBV11-1 with TRBJ1-2, with D unclear. The origin of this receptor is a woman younger than 45 in good health. Sequencing was done on a sample of memory CD4+ T cells sorted from blood. Subset denoted: CD45RA-negative fraction. This CDR3 reads CASSSGPPNYGYTF. Written as DNA, the CDR3 is TGTGCCAGCAGCTCCGGGCCCCCTAACTATGGCTACACCTTC.